This entry lists 28 T cell receptor beta chains sequenced from one sample in a study of shared clonotypes between healthy human individuals. CD45RO-negative, CCR7-positively selected cells formed the naive CD8 fraction, excluding terminally differentiated effector memory CD45RA+ cells. The data were produced by immunoSEQ multiplex PCR, yet TCRdb's version contains in-frame clones alone and is incomplete. The sample contains more than 550,000 clones, around 90% of which appear only once. The specimen sequenced was naive CD8+ T cells sorted from blood. The source of these receptors is a man aged 25 to 45 in good health.

This clone appeared once. This chain connects TRBV30 to TRBJ2-3; 8 nucleotides line up with TRBD2. Germline V gene data show CDR1 as GTSNPN and CDR2 as SVGIG (reference sequence). There are 15 residues in the CDR3. V dropped 0 bases and J dropped 3; count of bases not matched to a gene: 5. The DNA for the CDR3 is TGTGCCTGGAGTGTACTAGCGGAAGGAACAGATACGCAGTATTTT. It yields the protein CAWSVLAEGTDTQYF.

The chain combines TRBV28 with TRBJ2-3; D possibly corresponds to TRBD1 (6 bases). This CDR3 comprises 17 residues. CDR1 MDHEN and CDR2 SYDVKM come from the germline V gene. Trimming removed 3 bases from V and 0 bases from J, with 16 bases in between. CDR3: CASSFLPVDSSTDTQYF. CDR3 DNA sequence: TGTGCCAGCAGTTTTTTACCTGTGGACAGCAGCACAGATACGCAGTATTTT.

The V and J genes are TRBV7-9 and TRBJ2-7; TRBD2 matches at 8 bases. The CDR3 consists of 14 residues. Germline CDR1 SEHNR, CDR2 FQNEAQ (reference sequence). V gave up 4 bases and J gave up 2 bases; unmatched junction bases: 4. Here the CDR3 DNA reads TGTGCCAGCAGCTCCAGCGGGGGAGCCTACGAGCAGTACTTC. Protein: CASSSSGGAYEQYF.

V is TRBV2 and J is TRBJ2-5, with 8 nucleotides matching TRBD2. The CDR3 extends over 14 amino acids. In germline, CDR1 is SNHLY, CDR2 FYNNEI. V was pared by 6 bases and J by 5 bases, with 8 bases of the junction left unmatched. The CDR3 is CASRFKREFETQYF. DNA for the CDR3: TGTGCCAGCAGGTTTAAGCGGGAGTTTGAGACCCAGTACTTC. Full variable domain (outside the CDR3, taken from reference TRBV2 and TRBJ2-5): EPEVTQTPSHQVTQMGQEVILRCVPISNHLYFYWYRQILGQKVEFLVSFYNNEISEKSEIFDDQFSVERPDGSNFTLKIRSTKLEDSAMYFCASRFKREFETQYFGPGTRLLVL.

The chain is built from TRBV6-5 and TRBJ2-2; no reliable D call. The CDR3 sequence is 15 residues long. V lost 3 bases to trimming and J lost 2 bases, with 10 bases between them. The V gene's germline CDR1 is MNHEY and CDR2 SVGAGI. CDR3 protein: CASSYRLGNTGELFF. The CDR3 nucleotides read TGTGCCAGCAGTTATAGGCTTGGAAACACCGGGGAGCTGTTTTTT.

This rearrangement joins TRBV7-2 to TRBJ2-7; TRBD2 matches at 13 bases. Germline V gene sequence: CDR1 SGHTA, CDR2 FQGNSA. J was trimmed by 3 bases and V by 3 bases; bases with no gene match: 5. This CDR3 has 16 amino acids. CDR3 protein: CASSLPGTSGIYEQYF. CDR3 in DNA: TGTGCCAGCAGCTTGCCCGGGACTAGCGGGATCTACGAGCAGTACTTC. Filled out from reference TRBV7-2 and TRBJ2-7, the complete variable domain reads GAGVSQSPSNKVTEKGKDVELRCDPISGHTALYWYRQSLGQGLEFLIYFQGNSAPDKSGLPSDRFSAERTGGSVSTLTIQRTQQEDSAVYLCASSLPGTSGIYEQYFGPGTRLTVT.

Concerning this clone: The same CDR3 is also encoded by other DNA sequences in this sample. The chain's CDR3 is CASSIGLAGLYEQYF. The CDR3 DNA is TGTGCCAGTAGTATCGGACTAGCGGGCCTCTACGAGCAGTACTTC. This sequence joins TRBV19 and TRBJ2-7; 11 bases map to TRBD2. This CDR3 is built from 15 residues. The ends lost 3 bases at V and 3 bases at J; junction bases unmatched: 4. Germline lookup yields CDR1 LNHDA and CDR2 SQIVND (reference sequence).

V usage is TRBV7-2 and J usage is TRBJ2-7; perhaps TRBD1 as D (7 bases). V lost 1 base and J lost 3, with 19 bases in between. The CDR3 runs 17 residues. Germline loops: CDR1 SGHTA, CDR2 FQGNSA. DNA for the CDR3: TGTGCCAGCAGCTTAGGTTTAGGGGCAGGGGGGCACTACGAGCAGTACTTC. It codes for CASSLGLGAGGHYEQYF.

V and J are TRBV5-4 and TRBJ2-2; D is unclear. This CDR3 has 11 residues. The germline CDR1 and CDR2 sequences are SGHNT and YYREEE (reference sequence). The V end lost 4 bases, the J end lost 7 bases, and 5 bases lay between the germline ends. CDR3 nucleotides: TGTGCCAGCAGCCAGTTCGGGGAGCTGTTTTTT. Translation gives CASSQFGELFF.

The chain uses TRBV7-6 and TRBJ2-7; 10 nucleotides agree with TRBD2. CDR3 length equals 15 residues. Per the germline V gene, CDR1 is SGHVS and CDR2 is FNYEAQ. V shed 5 bases and J 4 bases; nucleotides not matched to a gene: 8. The CDR3 loop reads CASSSLTSGVYEQYF. Here the CDR3 DNA reads TGTGCCAGCAGCAGCCTCACTAGCGGGGTATACGAGCAGTACTTC. Drawing the rest from reference TRBV7-6 and TRBJ2-7, the complete variable domain is GAGVSQSPRYKVTKRGQDVALRCDPISGHVSLYWYRQALGQGPEFLTYFNYEAQQDKSGLPNDRFSAERPEGSISTLTIQRTEQRDSAMYRCASSSLTSGVYEQYFGPGTRLTVT.

J is TRBJ2-7 and V is TRBV19, with D possibly TRBD2 on 6 matching bases. The CDR3 covers 14 residues. V was clipped by 2 bases and J by 3 bases, with 11 bases between them. The germline gives CDR1 LNHDA, CDR2 SQIVND (reference sequence). CDR3 amino acids: CASSIYLANYEQYF. As DNA, the CDR3 is TGTGCCAGTAGTATATACCTAGCGAACTACGAGCAGTACTTC.

This chain connects TRBV4-3 to TRBJ2-7, with D hard to call. This CDR3 has 14 amino acids. Per the germline V gene, CDR1 is LGHNA and CDR2 is YSLEER. V was clipped by 1 base and J by 2 bases, with 9 bases between them. In DNA form, the CDR3 reads TGCGCCAGCAGCCAAGCACTCCCCACCTACGAGCAGTACTTC. Translated: CASSQALPTYEQYF.

V is TRBV28 and J is TRBJ2-7; possibly TRBD1 for D (6 bases). With 8 bases removed from V and 0 bases from J, the gap between germline ends came to 11 bases. The V gene's germline CDR1 is MDHEN and CDR2 SYDVKM. The CDR3 loop spans 13 amino acids. DNA for the CDR3: TGTGCCAGCGCCACAGGGAGCTCCTACGAGCAGTACTTC. Translated, it gives CASATGSSYEQYF.

The chain employs TRBV11-3 and TRBJ2-2; 8 bases map to TRBD1. The CDR3 totals 13 residues. Unmatched junction bases numbered 3, after V lost 5 bases and J lost 7 bases. Germline V gene data show CDR1 as SGHNT and CDR2 as YENEEA. CDR3 sequence: CASSPRGHGELFF. CDR3 DNA sequence: TGTGCCAGCAGCCCCAGGGGGCACGGGGAGCTGTTTTTT.

The rearrangement joins TRBV29-1 to TRBJ2-7; D perhaps matches TRBD2 (5 bases). Germline CDR1 reads SQVTM; CDR2 reads ANQGSEA. Trimming took off 5 bases at V and 3 bases at J, with 17 bases between the two ends. The CDR3 is 14 amino acids. The CDR3 coding sequence is TGCAGCGTTTTGCTCCCTAGCAACAACTACGAGCAGTACTTC. This codes for CSVLLPSNNYEQYF.

The V and J genes are TRBV9 and TRBJ2-3; unclear D gene. The V gene's germline CDR1 is SGDLS and CDR2 YYNGEE. CDR3 length equals 17 residues. The V end was cut by 3 bases, the J end by 3 bases, with 20 bases between. The CDR3 sequence: CASSGHGADRRTDTQYF. The CDR3 DNA reads TGTGCCAGCAGCGGACACGGAGCCGACCGAAGGACAGATACGCAGTATTTT. Based on the CDR3 plus reference TRBV9 and TRBJ2-3, the full variable domain is DSGVTQTPKHLITATGQRVTLRCSPRSGDLSVYWYQQSLDQGLQFLIQYYNGEERAKGNILERFSAQQFPDLHSELNLSSLELGDSALYFCASSGHGADRRTDTQYFGPGTRLTVL.

The genes are TRBV28 and TRBJ2-7; D is possibly TRBD2 (5 bases). This CDR3 is built from 14 residues. Germline V gives CDR1 MDHEN, CDR2 SYDVKM. Trimming took 7 bases from V and 0 from J, leaving 13 bases between them. The CDR3 nucleotides are TGTGCCAGCAAACCAGCGGAGTTCTCCTACGAGCAGTACTTC. Its protein product is CASKPAEFSYEQYF.

The chain recombines TRBV6-1 with TRBJ2-1; 9 positions agree with TRBD1. The CDR3 consists of 15 residues. CDR1 and CDR2 from the germline V gene are MNHNS and SASEGT. Unmatched junction bases numbered 4, after V lost 3 bases and J lost 4 bases. CDR3 protein: CASSDGQGPYNEQFF. The CDR3 nucleotides are TGTGCCAGCAGTGACGGACAGGGGCCTTACAATGAGCAGTTCTTC.

The chain uses TRBV19 and TRBJ2-1; D call uncertain. V dropped 3 bases and J dropped 9 bases, with 12 bases sitting between them. Germline values: CDR1 LNHDA, CDR2 SQIVND (reference sequence). CDR3 size: 13 residues. In nucleotides, the CDR3 is TGTGCCAGTAGTATGGTTGGGGAAGGTGAGCAGTTCTTC. Its translation: CASSMVGEGEQFF.

V gene TRBV2 combines with J gene TRBJ2-1; the match to TRBD2 covers 13 bases. Trimming took 8 bases from V and 3 from J; bases not matched to a gene: 4. The CDR3 contains 15 residues. Looked up from germline, CDR1 is SNHLY and CDR2 is FYNNEI. CDR3: CASPGLAGVYNEQFF. The CDR3 DNA reads as TGTGCCAGCCCCGGACTAGCGGGAGTCTACAATGAGCAGTTCTTC.

V and J are TRBV9 and TRBJ1-1; D is ambiguous. Trimming shortened V by 1 base and J by 1 base, and 8 bases separated the two germline ends. The CDR3 contains 14 residues. CDR1 is SGDLS and CDR2 is YYNGEE in the germline V gene. In DNA form, the CDR3 reads TGTGCCAGCAGCGTAATGGATGAGAACACTGAAGCTTTCTTT. Its translation: CASSVMDENTEAFF.

This clone came up a few times. The chain links TRBV5-6 to TRBJ2-1; perhaps TRBD2 as D (5 bases). The ends were cut back, 1 base at V and 4 bases at J, with 12 bases in the middle. This CDR3 has 15 amino acids. Germline V gene lookup returns CDR1 SGHDT and CDR2 YYEEEE. The CDR3 DNA reads as TGTGCCAGCAGCTTGTCGGGGTTAGGGTACAATGAGCAGTTCTTC. Translation: CASSLSGLGYNEQFF.

With regard to this clone: The sample contains more than one DNA sequence encoding this CDR3. The chain carries TRBV27 and TRBJ1-5, with D uncertain. The CDR3 sequence is 15 residues long. V was pared by 2 bases and J by 0 bases, with 8 bases between. CDR1 is MNHEY and CDR2 is SMNVEV in the germline V gene (reference sequence). In DNA, the CDR3 is TGTGCCAGCAGTTTAAACGGGTATAGCAATCAGCCCCAGCATTTT. This sequence encodes CASSLNGYSNQPQHF.

This clone was seen only once. The chain is built from TRBV4-2 and TRBJ2-1; 7 bases are a match to TRBD1. Trimming cost V 4 bases and J 5 bases; bases outside gene matches: 5. This CDR3 comprises 14 residues. Germline CDR1 is LGHNA and CDR2 is YNFKEQ. In nucleotides, the CDR3 is TGTGCCAGCAGCCCCGACAGGGATAACAATGAGCAGTTCTTC. Amino acid sequence: CASSPDRDNNEQFF.

The chain employs TRBV9 and TRBJ2-3, with D possibly TRBD2 on 5 matching bases. Germline loops: CDR1 SGDLS, CDR2 YYNGEE. Trimming removed 4 bases from V and 2 bases from J, with 14 bases in between. The CDR3 consists of 15 residues. The CDR3 bases are TGTGCCAGCAGCCCCGGGATTACCGACACAGATACGCAGTATTTT. Amino acid sequence: CASSPGITDTDTQYF.

The rearrangement joins TRBV28 to TRBJ2-1; tentatively, D is TRBD2 (6 bases). V gave up 6 bases and J gave up 0 bases, with 12 bases separating them. CDR1 and CDR2 (germline): MDHEN, SYDVKM. This CDR3 contains 15 residues. The CDR3 region is CASRGGTSSYNEQFF. In DNA, the CDR3 is TGTGCCAGCAGGGGGGGAACAAGCTCCTACAATGAGCAGTTCTTC.

This clone was detected only once. This sequence joins TRBV21-1 and TRBJ2-1; the table's D call, TRBD2, was not checked against the DNA. TRBV21-1 is recorded as a pseudogene. The CDR3 loop spans 17 amino acids. CDR3 bases: TGTGCCAGCATTTCTAGCGCCTATCAGAGCTCCTACAATGAGCAGTTCTTC. Protein product: CASISSAYQSSYNEQFF.

The chain uses TRBV6-1 and TRBJ2-1, with 16 bases that match TRBD2. CDR1 is MNHNS, CDR2 SASEGT, per germline. The CDR3 is 19 residues long. V lost 2 bases to trimming and J lost 7 bases; unmatched junction nucleotides: 11. The CDR3 loop reads CASSEPEGTSGREWNEQFF. The CDR3 region has the DNA TGTGCCAGCAGTGAACCGGAAGGGACTAGCGGGAGGGAGTGGAATGAGCAGTTCTTC.